The 19 T cell receptor beta chains below come from one sample, sequenced in a study of cytomegalovirus exposure and HLA in healthy donors. 13 Jbeta primers and 60 Vbeta primers were used for the PCR. Some clones are missing from TCRdb's copy, which holds only in-frame ones; the method was immunoSEQ multiplex PCR. This table holds roughly 80,000 clones, 80% found once. Specimen: PBMCs. The receptors originated from a male donor in good health and CMV-seronegative.

For this clone: Sequence at one end of the junction differs from germline and may be a read error. The rearrangement joins TRBV15 to TRBJ1-5, with 8 bases fitting TRBD1. This CDR3 is 16 amino acids long. Germline lookup yields CDR1 LNHNV and CDR2 YYDKDF (reference sequence). CDR3: CATSRGTGTGNQPQNF. CDR3 DNA sequence: TGTGCCACCAGCAGAGGAACCGGGACAGGCAATCAGCCCCAGAATTTT.

This chain uses TRBV28 with TRBJ1-1; D is uncertain. Germline-derived CDR1 and CDR2 are MDHEN and SYDVKM. Trimming cost V 8 bases and J 1 base, with 5 bases left between them. The CDR3 has 11 amino acids. The CDR3: CASEANTEAFF. The DNA of the CDR3 is TGTGCCAGCGAAGCGAACACTGAAGCTTTCTTT.

This clone was seen a few times. The chain joins TRBV2 to TRBJ1-1; D is ambiguous. This CDR3 has 11 residues. The germline gives CDR1 SNHLY, CDR2 FYNNEI. Trimming removed 7 bases at V and 2 bases at J, with 5 bases between. The CDR3 DNA reads TGTGCCAGCACCTCTAACACTGAAGCTTTCTTT. Translated: CASTSNTEAFF.

V and J are TRBV5-6 and TRBJ2-7; 7 bases are shared with TRBD2. Per germline, CDR1 SGHDT and CDR2 YYEEEE. V shed 4 bases, J shed 0 bases, and the junction held 7 bases outside the gene matches. The CDR3 is 15 amino acids. The CDR3 region has the DNA TGTGCCAGCAGCCCCTTGGGGGGGGGCTCCTACGAGCAGTACTTC. Its translation: CASSPLGGGSYEQYF.

The chain has TRBV28 and TRBJ2-7; TRBD1 matches 7 bases. The V and J ends lost 5 bases and 4 bases, in that order; junction bases with no gene match: 14. This CDR3 is 16 amino acids long. Germline-derived CDR1 and CDR2 are MDHEN and SYDVKM. In DNA, the CDR3 is TGTGCCAGCAGTCCAGGTGGGCAGGGGGTCGTATACGAGCAGTACTTC. Translating it yields CASSPGGQGVVYEQYF.

J is TRBJ2-5 and V is TRBV7-9; no reliable D call. V was shortened by 4 bases and J by 2 bases, with 2 bases between the two germline ends. The CDR3 is 11 residues long. Germline V gene data show CDR1 as SEHNR and CDR2 as FQNEAQ (reference sequence). CDR3 bases: TGTGCCAGCAGCTCACAAGAGACCCAGTACTTC. It encodes CASSSQETQYF.

This clone showed up just a few times. J is TRBJ2-5 and V is TRBV2; 9 nucleotides agree with TRBD2. The CDR3 runs 15 residues. Germline CDR1 and CDR2: SNHLY and FYNNEI. The V and J ends lost 6 bases and 3 bases, in that order; junction bases with no gene match: 8. CDR3 in amino acids: CASRDISGGKETQYF. The DNA of the CDR3 is TGTGCCAGCAGGGACATTAGCGGGGGCAAAGAGACCCAGTACTTC.

The genes are TRBV9 and TRBJ2-7; 9 positions agree with TRBD1. Germline V gene sequence: CDR1 SGDLS, CDR2 YYNGEE. The CDR3 spans 14 residues. V gave up 2 bases and J gave up 5 bases; unmatched junction bases: 5. Written as DNA, the CDR3 is TGTGCCAGCAGCGTTACCGGGACAGGGAACGAGCAGTACTTC. Protein: CASSVTGTGNEQYF.

V is TRBV5-6 and J is TRBJ1-5; 11 bases match TRBD1. V lost 2 bases to trimming and J lost 5 bases; unmatched junction nucleotides: 3. CDR1 and CDR2 (germline): SGHDT, YYEEEE. The CDR3 has 15 residues. The CDR3, as DNA: TGTGCCAGCAGCTTAGGACAGGGGGCCGATCAGCCCCAGCATTTT. Its translation is CASSLGQGADQPQHF.

CDR3 residues: CASSLAAAGGAETQYF. Here the CDR3 DNA reads TGCGCCAGCAGCTTGGCCGCCGCGGGGGGGGCGGAGACCCAGTACTTC. V and J are TRBV5-1 and TRBJ2-5, with 9 bases aligning to TRBD2. Germline V gene data show CDR1 as SGHRS and CDR2 as YFSETQ. The CDR3 has 16 residues. Trimming took 0 bases from V and 5 from J; bases not matched to a gene: 8.

The genes are TRBV7-9 and TRBJ2-2; 7 bases align to TRBD2. The CDR3 length is 15 residues. The trim removed 3 bases at V and 2 bases at J, leaving 3 bases unmatched. CDR1 and CDR2 (germline): SEHNR, FQNEAQ (reference sequence). DNA of the CDR3: TGTGCCAGCAGCTTCGGGGGGAGAAACACCGGGGAGCTGTTTTTT. It translates to CASSFGGRNTGELFF.

The chain has TRBV15 and TRBJ1-1; D is perhaps TRBD1 (5 bases). The CDR3 length is 15 residues. CDR1 LNHNV and CDR2 YYDKDF come from the germline V gene (reference sequence). With 1 base removed from V and 3 bases from J, the gap between germline ends came to 12 bases. The DNA for the CDR3 is TGTGCCACCAGCAGAGTAAGGGGAGGGGACACTGAAGCTTTCTTT. Its translation is CATSRVRGGDTEAFF.

The chain combines TRBV5-1 with TRBJ2-3; TRBD1 might be the D (5 bases). Trimming cost V 0 bases and J 5 bases, with 10 bases left between them. From germline, CDR1 is SGHRS and CDR2 YFSETQ. The CDR3 contains 14 residues. CDR3 nucleotides: TGCGCCAGCAGCTTGGCCTTAGGGGAAGATACGCAGTATTTT. It is translated as CASSLALGEDTQYF.

About this clone itself: One end of the junction does not line up with germline, which may come from a read error. The chain recombines TRBV2 with TRBJ1-2, with D perhaps matching TRBD1 (5 bases). The germline V gene encodes CDR1 SNHLY and CDR2 FYNNEI. The CDR3 spans 11 residues. For the CDR3, the DNA is TGTGCCAGCAGTGGTCAGGGCCAACGGTCCTTC. Protein: CASSGQGQRSF.

The chain carries TRBV7-9 and TRBJ2-3; 7 nucleotides align to TRBD2. CDR3 length: 14 residues. Per the germline V gene, CDR1 is SEHNR and CDR2 is FQNEAQ (reference sequence). V shed 3 bases, J shed 2 bases, and the junction held 2 bases outside the gene matches. CDR3 amino acids: CASSFAGATDTQYF. The DNA for the CDR3 is TGTGCCAGCAGCTTCGCGGGAGCCACAGATACGCAGTATTTT.

The chain has TRBV6-6 and TRBJ2-1, with TRBD1 as a possible D gene (6 bases). V was trimmed by 5 bases and J by 7 bases, leaving 9 bases between them. The V gene's germline CDR1 is MNHNY and CDR2 SVGAGI (reference sequence). This CDR3 contains 12 residues. The DNA of the CDR3 is TGTGCCAGCAGTGTACAGGGAAATGAGCAGTTCTTC. Its translation: CASSVQGNEQFF.

The chain employs TRBV5-4 and TRBJ2-1; 8 nucleotides line up with TRBD1. The CDR3 has 16 amino acids. V shed 4 bases, J shed 0 bases, and the junction held 6 bases outside the gene matches. Per the germline V gene, CDR1 is SGHNT and CDR2 is YYREEE (reference sequence). The CDR3 reads CASSPRTGSSYNEQFF. CDR3 DNA: TGTGCCAGCAGCCCGAGGACAGGGAGCTCCTACAATGAGCAGTTCTTC.

V and J are TRBV5-4 and TRBJ2-6; D is possibly TRBD1 (6 bases). Trimming took off 10 bases at V and 0 bases at J, with 20 bases between the two ends. From germline, CDR1 is SGHNT and CDR2 YYREEE (reference sequence). The CDR3 extends over 17 amino acids. The DNA for the CDR3 is TGTGCCGATACTCAAGGGGGTCTTAGCTCTGGGGCCAACGTCCTGACTTTC. This sequence encodes CADTQGGLSSGANVLTF.

With respect to this clone: Other DNA sequences in this specimen translate into the identical CDR3. This chain connects TRBV5-1 to TRBJ1-6; D perhaps matches TRBD1 (5 bases). V was trimmed by 0 bases and J by 5 bases, leaving 6 bases between them. This CDR3 region has 14 residues. CDR1 is SGHRS and CDR2 is YFSETQ in the germline V gene. This CDR3 is CASSLAGNNSPLHF. In nucleotides, the CDR3 is TGCGCCAGCAGCTTGGCAGGGAATAATTCACCCCTCCACTTT.